The next 17 T cell receptor beta chains were all read from a single sample in a study of shared clonotypes between healthy human individuals. This table comes from immunoSEQ multiplex PCR, and its TCRdb copy is limited to in-frame clones, with some not included. Of 760,000 or so clones in the sample, around 96% were seen once. Naive CD8 cells lacked CD45RO, underwent positive selection for CCR7 and left out terminally differentiated effector memory CD45RA+ cells. The sample comprised naive CD8+ T cells sorted from blood. The receptor source for this set is a man aged 25-45 years in good health.

CDR3 amino acids: CASLQGFNYGYTF. The CDR3 DNA reads TGTGCCAGCCTACAGGGGTTCAACTATGGCTACACCTTC. V and J are TRBV19 and TRBJ1-2; 7 positions agree with TRBD1. Germline V gives CDR1 LNHDA, CDR2 SQIVND (reference sequence). V lost 9 bases and J lost 2; bases outside the gene matches: 6. The length of the CDR3 is 13 residues. Combining the CDR3 with reference TRBV19 and TRBJ1-2 gives the whole variable domain DGGITQSPKYLFRKEGQNVTLSCEQNLNHDAMYWYRQDPGQGLRLIYYSQIVNDFQKGDIAEGYSVSREKKESFPLTVTSAQKNPTAFYLCASLQGFNYGYTFGSGTRLTVV.

The table lists this clone with a count of one. V gene TRBV25-1 combines with J gene TRBJ2-2, with TRBD2 matching 7 bases. The CDR3 spans 12 residues. Trimming at V came to 8 bases and at J to 6 bases, leaving 3 bases not matched to a gene. The V gene's germline CDR1 is MGHDK and CDR2 SYGVNS. CDR3 sequence reads: CASVRGSGELFF. In nucleotides, the CDR3 is TGTGCCAGCGTGCGGGGGTCCGGGGAGCTGTTTTTT.

The chain couples TRBV12-5 to TRBJ1-4, with D possibly TRBD1 on 5 matching bases. Deletions cut 9 bases from V and 6 bases from J, with 17 bases between. The germline V gene encodes CDR1 LGHNT and CDR2 FRNRAP. The CDR3 is made up of 14 amino acids. This CDR3 is CARIQGTQDEKLFF. CDR3 coding DNA: TGTGCTAGAATCCAGGGTACACAGGATGAAAAACTGTTTTTT.

This clone has only a few counts. The chain combines TRBV28 with TRBJ1-3; TRBD1 aligns across 8 bases. The CDR3 is 17 amino acids. From germline, CDR1 is MDHEN and CDR2 SYDVKM. Unmatched junction bases numbered 11, after V lost 7 bases and J lost 0 bases. CDR3: CASTPLRTGLSGNTIYF. The CDR3 nucleotides are TGTGCCAGCACCCCGCTCCGGACAGGGCTCTCTGGAAACACCATATATTTT.

The V gene is TRBV10-2, the J gene TRBJ2-1; weak D call: TRBD2 (6 bases). The CDR3 contains 13 residues. V lost 2 bases, J lost 10 bases, and 12 bases lay in between. In germline, CDR1 is WSHSY, CDR2 SAAADI. CDR3 amino acids: CASSEGTPPEQFF. The CDR3 nucleotides are TGCGCCAGCAGTGAGGGGACTCCCCCGGAGCAGTTCTTC.

The CDR3 reads CASTAGGSYNEQFF. CDR3 bases: TGTGCCAGTACGGCAGGGGGCAGCTACAATGAGCAGTTCTTC. This rearrangement joins TRBV27 to TRBJ2-1, with TRBD1 matching 8 bases. Germline V CDR1 and CDR2: MNHEY, SMNVEV (reference sequence). J was trimmed by 3 bases and V by 9 bases; bases with no gene match: 7. The length of the CDR3 is 14 residues.

V usage is TRBV4-3 and J usage is TRBJ2-2; 7 positions match TRBD1. Germline CDR1 and CDR2: LGHNA and YSLEER. The V gene end was trimmed by 3 bases and the J gene end by 4 bases; junction bases not matched to a gene: 8. This CDR3 comprises 16 residues. CDR3 sequence: CASSQFTGDPTGELFF. The DNA for the CDR3 is TGCGCCAGCAGCCAGTTCACAGGGGATCCCACCGGGGAGCTGTTTTTT.

Notes on this clone: This sample also contains other DNA sequences that code for the same CDR3. The chain has TRBV7-9 and TRBJ2-7, with 7 bases identical to TRBD1. This CDR3 has 15 amino acids. Germline CDR1 reads SEHNR; CDR2 reads FQNEAQ (reference sequence). V was pared by 1 base and J by 5 bases, with 8 bases of the junction left unmatched. The CDR3 sequence is CASSLVMGQFHEQYF. The DNA of the CDR3 is TGTGCCAGCAGCTTAGTGATGGGACAGTTCCACGAGCAGTACTTC.

The chain is built from TRBV27 and TRBJ2-1; tentatively, D is TRBD1 or TRBD2 (6 bases each). The germline V gene encodes CDR1 MNHEY and CDR2 SMNVEV (reference sequence). The CDR3 extends over 14 amino acids. Trimming pared 3 bases from V and 5 bases from J, leaving 11 bases between. CDR3 residues: CASSFLGGNNEQFF. DNA of the CDR3: TGTGCCAGCAGTTTTTTGGGGGGCAACAATGAGCAGTTCTTC.

J is TRBJ1-1 and V is TRBV11-2; unclear D gene. Trimming pared 2 bases from V and 7 bases from J, leaving 17 bases between. Germline CDR1 reads SGHAT; CDR2 reads FQNNGV. CDR3 length: 15 residues. The CDR3 sequence: CASSLFLAGSFEAFF. The CDR3, as DNA: TGTGCCAGCAGCTTATTTTTGGCGGGTAGTTTTGAAGCTTTCTTT.

Comments on this clone: The sample holds other DNA sequences that translate to the same CDR3. The chain links TRBV9 to TRBJ2-2; no definite D call. CDR1 and CDR2 (germline): SGDLS, YYNGEE. The CDR3 has 14 residues. The V end lost 4 bases, the J end lost 0 bases, and 7 bases lay between the germline ends. DNA for the CDR3: TGTGCCAGCAGCTCAGGCCCGAACACCGGGGAGCTGTTTTTT. Translation: CASSSGPNTGELFF.

The rearrangement joins TRBV28 to TRBJ2-1, with D unresolved. This CDR3 region has 15 residues. V was shortened by 6 bases and J by 0 bases, with 12 bases between the two germline ends. CDR1 is MDHEN, CDR2 SYDVKM, per germline. The CDR3 here is CASSSEANSYNEQFF. DNA for the CDR3: TGTGCCAGCAGCTCTGAGGCGAACTCCTACAATGAGCAGTTCTTC.

The V and J genes are TRBV7-9 and TRBJ2-7; 7 positions match TRBD1. This CDR3 region has 14 residues. Germline assignment: CDR1 SEHNR and CDR2 FQNEAQ (reference sequence). The J segment lost 3 bases and the V segment lost 3 bases, leaving 5 bases of the junction unmatched. As DNA, the CDR3 is TGTGCCAGCAGCTTTACAGGGGTAGACTACGAGCAGTACTTC. Translating gives CASSFTGVDYEQYF.

The V gene is TRBV28, the J gene TRBJ2-5, with D unresolved. Trimming left V 7 bases short and J 1 base short, with 16 bases between. The germline CDR1 and CDR2 sequences are MDHEN and SYDVKM. The CDR3 is made up of 15 amino acids. The CDR3 DNA follows: TGTGCCAGCACCGACCGCCGAGCAGCCCAAGAGACCCAGTACTTC. Translated: CASTDRRAAQETQYF.

The chain is built from TRBV5-4 and TRBJ2-7, with TRBD1 matching over 12 bases. The V and J ends lost 4 bases and 3 bases, in that order; junction bases with no gene match: 14. CDR1 and CDR2 (germline): SGHNT, YYREEE (reference sequence). This CDR3 has 18 amino acids. For the CDR3, the DNA is TGTGCCAGCAGCCCGGGCGGGACAGGGGGCGGCCAAGACTACGAGCAGTACTTC. As protein: CASSPGGTGGGQDYEQYF. Looking up the rest from reference TRBV5-4 and TRBJ2-7 gives the full variable domain: ETGVTQSPTHLIKTRGQQVTLRCSSQSGHNTVSWYQQALGQGPQFIFQYYREEENGRGNFPPRFSGLQFPNYSSELNVNALELDDSALYLCASSPGGTGGGQDYEQYFGPGTRLTVT.

The rearrangement joins TRBV7-9 to TRBJ2-5; 11 positions agree with TRBD1. The CDR3 is made up of 19 amino acids. V shed 3 bases and J 2 bases; nucleotides not matched to a gene: 14. Germline CDR1 reads SEHNR; CDR2 reads FQNEAQ (reference sequence). CDR3 in amino acids: CASSFPGQGVVLTQETQYF. The CDR3 DNA reads as TGTGCCAGCAGCTTTCCGGGACAGGGGGTAGTGTTGACTCAAGAGACCCAGTACTTC.

The chain links TRBV27 to TRBJ2-7; perhaps TRBD1 as D (6 bases). Trimming cost V 3 bases and J 5 bases, with 14 bases left between them. The CDR3 is 14 amino acids. From germline, CDR1 is MNHEY and CDR2 SMNVEV (reference sequence). The CDR3 region is CASSLGQGFDEQYF. CDR3 DNA: TGTGCCAGCAGTTTGGGGCAGGGGTTTGACGAGCAGTACTTC.